This T cell receptor beta chain came from a study of CD8 T cells in ankylosing spondylitis. MiXCR was run by TCRdb on the 5' RACE reads, yielding one entry per CDR3 protein. The sample shows roughly 490,000 distinct CDR3 sequences, 5.3% of them seen only once. This clonotype occurred many times. Antigen: not known. Regarding the study as a whole: A TCR beta motif of several highly homologous variants seemed to mark ankylosing spondylitis blood.

The sequencing input was blood, either unsorted or a sorted T cell fraction (not recorded which). The clonotype was recovered from a male donor with ankylosing spondylitis.

The CDR3 is CATGQGQYTEAFF. The DNA of the CDR3 is TGTGCCACAGGTCAGGGGCAATACACTGAAGCTTTCTTT. The chain joins TRBV3-1 to TRBJ1-1, with D possibly matching TRBD1 (6 bases). Germline V gene sequence: CDR1 LGHDT, CDR2 YNNKEL (reference sequence). The CDR3 length is 13 residues. V lost 10 bases to trimming and J lost 3 bases, with 15 bases between them. The whole variable domain, remainder taken from reference TRBV3-1 and TRBJ1-1, is DTAVSQTPKYLVTQMGNDKSIKCEQNLGHDTMYWYKQDSKKFLKIMFSYNNKELIINETVPNRFSPKSPDKAHLNLHINSLELGDSAVYFCATGQGQYTEAFFGQGTRLTVV.